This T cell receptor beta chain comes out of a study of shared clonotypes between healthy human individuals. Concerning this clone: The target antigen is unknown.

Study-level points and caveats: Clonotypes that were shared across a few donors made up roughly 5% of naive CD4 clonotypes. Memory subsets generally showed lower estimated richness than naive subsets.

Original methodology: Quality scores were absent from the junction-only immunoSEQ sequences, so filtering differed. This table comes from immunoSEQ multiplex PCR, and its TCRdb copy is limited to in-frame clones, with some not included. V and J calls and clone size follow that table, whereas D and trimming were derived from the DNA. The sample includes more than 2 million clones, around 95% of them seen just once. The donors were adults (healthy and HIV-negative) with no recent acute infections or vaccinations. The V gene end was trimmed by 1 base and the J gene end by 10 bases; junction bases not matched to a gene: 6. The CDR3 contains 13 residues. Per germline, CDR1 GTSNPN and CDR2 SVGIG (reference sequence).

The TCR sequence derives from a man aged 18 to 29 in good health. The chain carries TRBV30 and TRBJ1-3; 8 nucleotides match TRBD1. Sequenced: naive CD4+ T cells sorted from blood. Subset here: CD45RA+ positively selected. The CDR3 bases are TGTGCCTGGAGTGGAGGACAGGGACGGACCATATATTTT. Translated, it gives CAWSGGQGRTIYF. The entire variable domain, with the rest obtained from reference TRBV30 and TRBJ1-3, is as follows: SQTIHQWPATLVQPVGSPLSLECTVEGTSNPNLYWYRQAAGRGLQLLFYSVGIGQISSEVPQNLSASRPQDRQFILSSKKLLLSDSGFYLCAWSGGQGRTIYFGEGSWLTVV.